One sample yielded the 10 T cell receptor beta chains listed below, sequenced in a study of blood T cell repertoires in COVID-19. Clones were read by immunoSEQ multiplex PCR, and TCRdb kept only the in-frame ones, dropping some. The sample has tens of thousands of clones, approximately 88% seen once; the top ten hold more than 4.5%. The specimen sequenced was peripheral blood. The receptors derive from a man in his 60s with COVID-19, enrolled during active disease.

The chain employs TRBV11-2 and TRBJ2-7, with D possibly TRBD2 on 5 matching bases. The CDR3 contains 16 residues. The V end lost 2 bases, the J end lost 0 bases, and 14 bases lay between the germline ends. Germline V gene data show CDR1 as SGHAT and CDR2 as FQNNGV. The chain's CDR3 is CASSLRRLTSSYEQYF. The CDR3 bases are TGTGCCAGCAGCTTACGGCGACTAACGAGCTCCTACGAGCAGTACTTC.

The J gene is TRBJ1-2, the V gene TRBV25-1, with 8 bases fitting TRBD1. V shed 3 bases and J 7 bases; nucleotides not matched to a gene: 4. The CDR3 is made up of 13 amino acids. CDR1 and CDR2 (germline): MGHDK, SYGVNS. The CDR3 protein is CASSDQGALGYTF. CDR3 nucleotides: TGTGCCAGCAGTGACCAGGGGGCGCTTGGCTACACCTTC.

The rearrangement uses TRBV2 and TRBJ2-7, with D possibly TRBD2 on 7 matching bases. The germline gives CDR1 SNHLY, CDR2 FYNNEI. The V end was cut by 2 bases, the J end by 4 bases, with 15 bases between. The CDR3 is made up of 15 amino acids. The CDR3 nucleotides read TGTGCCAGCAGTGAACGCGCAGGGGAGGGGTACGAGCAGTACTTC. Its protein product is CASSERAGEGYEQYF.

A remark on this clone: The junction shows a germline mismatch at one end, possibly a read error. J is TRBJ2-3 and V is TRBV7-7, with 12 bases that match TRBD2. The CDR3 consists of 15 residues. Germline V CDR1 and CDR2: SSHAT, FNYEAQ (reference sequence). The CDR3 region is CASSSLAGGPDTQYF. CDR3 bases: TGTGCTAGCAGCTCGCTAGCGGGAGGGCCGGATACGCAGTATTTT.

This clone was observed once. The V and J genes are TRBV7-2 and TRBJ2-2; D is perhaps TRBD2 (5 bases). Germline lookup yields CDR1 SGHTA and CDR2 FQGNSA. This CDR3 comprises 17 residues. V dropped 5 bases and J dropped 0 bases, with 16 bases sitting between them. The CDR3 loop is CASSVNAAAANTGELFF. In DNA, the CDR3 is TGTGCCAGCAGCGTAAATGCAGCGGCGGCGAACACCGGGGAGCTGTTTTTT.

This clone has more than one count but fewer than ten. CDR3 sequence reads: CASRGLDRDFTNYGYTF. CDR3 DNA sequence: TGTGCCAGCCGAGGCTTGGACAGGGATTTTACTAACTATGGCTACACCTTC. The chain joins TRBV2 to TRBJ1-2; 8 positions agree with TRBD1. Germline V lookup: CDR1 SNHLY, CDR2 FYNNEI. Trimming removed 8 bases from V and 0 bases from J; junction bases left unmatched: 14. The CDR3 has 17 residues.

This clone was picked up a small number of times. The chain is built from TRBV9 and TRBJ2-7; 9 bases match TRBD2. After removal of 0 bases from V and 4 bases from J, the junction contained 5 bases not matched to a gene. Germline CDR1 reads SGDLS; CDR2 reads YYNGEE. The CDR3 is made up of 15 amino acids. DNA for the CDR3: TGTGCCAGCAGCGTAGGAGATAGCGGGAGTTACGAGCAGTACTTC. Its protein is CASSVGDSGSYEQYF.

This CDR3 reads CASRSPGQGNYEQYF. The DNA for the CDR3 is TGTGCCAGCAGGTCCCCGGGACAGGGAAACTACGAGCAGTACTTC. This sequence joins TRBV27 and TRBJ2-7; 9 positions agree with TRBD1. V was clipped by 6 bases and J by 3 bases; unmatched bases: 9. CDR1 is MNHEY, CDR2 SMNVEV, per germline (reference sequence). The CDR3 has 15 amino acids.

The sample holds one count of this clone. This chain uses TRBV6-6 with TRBJ2-2, with D possibly TRBD1 on 7 matching bases. Trimming cost V 6 bases and J 3 bases, with 20 bases left between them. The germline V gene has CDR1 MNHNY and CDR2 SVGAGI (reference sequence). This CDR3 comprises 17 residues. As DNA, the CDR3 is TGTGCCAGCAGCCGAGACGCGGGGACAGCCTACACCGGGGAGCTGTTTTTT. Amino acid sequence: CASSRDAGTAYTGELFF.

J is TRBJ1-3 and V is TRBV11-3; no definite D call. The CDR3 is 17 residues long. The germline V gene has CDR1 SGHNT and CDR2 YENEEA. Between the trimmed V and J ends, which lost 3 bases and 1 base, there was a span of 16 bases. CDR3 DNA: TGTGCCAGCAGCTTGGCAGGCGATCGACGTTCTGGAAACACCATATATTTT. Amino acids: CASSLAGDRRSGNTIYF.